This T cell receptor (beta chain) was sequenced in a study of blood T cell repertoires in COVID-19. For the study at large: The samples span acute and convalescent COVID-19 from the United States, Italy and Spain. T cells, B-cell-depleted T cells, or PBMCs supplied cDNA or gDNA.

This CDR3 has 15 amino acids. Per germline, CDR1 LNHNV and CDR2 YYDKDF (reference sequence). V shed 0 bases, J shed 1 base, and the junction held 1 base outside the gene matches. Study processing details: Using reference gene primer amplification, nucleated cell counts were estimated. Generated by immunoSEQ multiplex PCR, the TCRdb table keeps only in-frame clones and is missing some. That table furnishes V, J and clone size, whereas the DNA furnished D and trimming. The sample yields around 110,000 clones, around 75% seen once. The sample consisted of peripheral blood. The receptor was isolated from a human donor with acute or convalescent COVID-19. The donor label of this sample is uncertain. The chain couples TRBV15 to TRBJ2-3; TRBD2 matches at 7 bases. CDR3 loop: CATSRDAGGTDTQYF. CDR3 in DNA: TGTGCCACCAGCAGAGATGCGGGGGGCACAGATACGCAGTATTTT.